Below, 27 T cell receptor beta chains from the same sample are listed, as sequenced in a study of blood T cell repertoires in COVID-19. Data came from immunoSEQ multiplex PCR; TCRdb stores just in-frame clones and leaves some out. The sample records about 250,000 clones, about 88% being singletons. Sequencing used PBMCs or T cells enriched from blood (not recorded which). All receptors come from a woman in her forties or fifties who had been exposed to COVID-19.

The chain couples TRBV19 to TRBJ1-1; D gene ambiguous. V was cut by 4 bases and J by 0 bases, with 9 bases left in between. This CDR3 spans 14 amino acids. Germline CDR1 reads LNHDA; CDR2 reads SQIVND (reference sequence). The CDR3 region is CASSNAGMNTEAFF. CDR3 coding DNA: TGTGCCAGTAGTAATGCGGGGATGAACACTGAAGCTTTCTTT. The full variable domain, rest sourced from reference TRBV19 and TRBJ1-1, is DGGITQSPKYLFRKEGQNVTLSCEQNLNHDAMYWYRQDPGQGLRLIYYSQIVNDFQKGDIAEGYSVSREKKESFPLTVTSAQKNPTAFYLCASSNAGMNTEAFFGQGTRLTVV.

The chain carries TRBV19 and TRBJ1-6; 7 nucleotides match TRBD1. The V gene's germline CDR1 is LNHDA and CDR2 SQIVND (reference sequence). The CDR3 is 15 amino acids. The J segment lost 5 bases and the V segment lost 3 bases, leaving 4 bases of the junction unmatched. CDR3 DNA: TGTGCCAGTAGTATCGGCCAGGGGGATAATTCACCCCTCCACTTT. Protein: CASSIGQGDNSPLHF. Full variable domain (outside the CDR3, taken from reference TRBV19 and TRBJ1-6): DGGITQSPKYLFRKEGQNVTLSCEQNLNHDAMYWYRQDPGQGLRLIYYSQIVNDFQKGDIAEGYSVSREKKESFPLTVTSAQKNPTAFYLCASSIGQGDNSPLHFGNGTRLTVT.

V is TRBV29-1 and J is TRBJ1-2, with D perhaps TRBD1 (5 bases). The germline V and J ends were trimmed by 7 bases and 0 bases, with 18 bases remaining between them. Germline V gene lookup returns CDR1 SQVTM and CDR2 ANQGSEA. The CDR3 length is 15 residues. The CDR3 loop reads CSAVPLVGANYGYTF. DNA of the CDR3: TGCAGCGCTGTACCCTTGGTAGGGGCTAACTATGGCTACACCTTC.

The chain uses TRBV15 and TRBJ2-7; 9 bases are shared with TRBD1. The CDR3 extends over 17 amino acids. CDR1 is LNHNV and CDR2 is YYDKDF in the germline V gene (reference sequence). V lost 5 bases and J lost 5; bases outside the gene matches: 16. CDR3 DNA: TGTGCCACCAGCGGCCCTAGCAGGACAGGGGCGTTAAACGAGCAGTACTTC. Translating gives CATSGPSRTGALNEQYF.

The chain combines TRBV28 with TRBJ2-3; TRBD1 agrees at 7 bases. J gave up 4 bases and V 4 bases, and 23 bases lay outside the gene matches. The V gene's germline CDR1 is MDHEN and CDR2 SYDVKM. The CDR3 totals 20 residues. The CDR3 DNA reads TGTGCCAGCAGTTACCCACTAATAAGAAGACAGGGCTGGGAAGCAGATACGCAGTATTTT. It specifies CASSYPLIRRQGWEADTQYF.

CDR3 protein: CASSYSGGPMSNTGELFF. CDR3 sequence (DNA): TGTGCCAGCAGTTATAGCGGGGGGCCGATGTCGAACACCGGGGAGCTGTTTTTT. This chain connects TRBV7-9 to TRBJ2-2; 10 bases are a match to TRBD2. This CDR3 is built from 18 residues. Germline V gene data show CDR1 as SEHNR and CDR2 as FQNEAQ (reference sequence). Trimming took 6 bases from V and 0 from J; bases not matched to a gene: 10.

The V call is TRBV5-1, the J call TRBJ2-5; tentatively, D is TRBD2 (6 bases). Germline-derived CDR1 and CDR2 are SGHRS and YFSETQ. The CDR3 runs 15 residues. V shed 4 bases and J shed 5 bases, with 18 bases lying between them. CDR3 sequence reads: CASSISPSAPETQYF. For the CDR3, the DNA is TGCGCCAGCAGCATAAGCCCTAGCGCCCCGGAGACCCAGTACTTC.

The gene calls are TRBV7-8 and TRBJ1-6; D call uncertain. CDR1 and CDR2 from the germline V gene are SGHVS and FQNEAQ. The V and J ends lost 7 bases and 0 bases respectively, with 25 bases between them. CDR3 length: 20 residues. CDR3 sequence reads: CASTLGEGSRSSSYNSPLHF. The CDR3 coding sequence is TGTGCCAGCACCCTCGGAGAGGGATCCCGCTCAAGCTCCTATAATTCACCCCTCCACTTT. The full variable domain, its missing parts supplied by reference TRBV7-8 and TRBJ1-6, is GAGVSQSPRYKVAKRGQDVALRCDPISGHVSLFWYQQALGQGPEFLTYFQNEAQLDKSGLPSDRFFAERPEGSVSTLKIQRTQQEDSAVYLCASTLGEGSRSSSYNSPLHFGNGTRLTVT.

The chain has TRBV29-1 and TRBJ1-1; D is unclear. The CDR3 totals 14 residues. Germline CDR1 reads SQVTM; CDR2 reads ANQGSEA. Trimming took off 6 bases at V and 1 base at J, with 15 bases between the two ends. The CDR3 sequence: CSVVKRLSNTEAFF. For the CDR3, the DNA is TGCAGCGTAGTCAAAAGACTGTCGAACACTGAAGCTTTCTTT.

The sample holds one count of this clone. The V and J genes are TRBV11-2 and TRBJ2-1; TRBD1 matches at 8 bases. The CDR3 runs to 14 residues. J gave up 15 bases and V 1 base, and 11 bases lay outside the gene matches. The germline CDR1 and CDR2 sequences are SGHAT and FQNNGV. CDR3 amino acids: CASSLGIRTGNLFF. The CDR3, as DNA: TGTGCCAGCAGCTTAGGGATAAGGACAGGGAATCTGTTCTTC.

CDR3 region: CASSQQNSPLHF. DNA of the CDR3: TGCGCCAGCAGCCAACAGAATTCACCCCTCCACTTT. This rearrangement joins TRBV4-1 to TRBJ1-6; no clear D gene. The V end lost 2 bases, the J end lost 7 bases, and 3 bases lay between the germline ends. The CDR3 loop spans 12 amino acids. Germline V gene lookup returns CDR1 MGHRA and CDR2 YSYEKL.

The rearrangement joins TRBV6-2 or TRBV6-3 to TRBJ2-6, with 8 bases matching TRBD2. The CDR3 is 19 amino acids. Germline loops: CDR1 MNHEY, CDR2 SVGEGT. J gave up 1 base and V 6 bases, and 14 bases lay outside the gene matches. CDR3 in amino acids: CASSPYPGLGRSGANVLTF. The DNA of the CDR3 is TGTGCCAGCAGCCCTTATCCGGGACTAGGAAGGTCTGGGGCCAACGTCCTGACTTTC.

The gene calls are TRBV29-1 and TRBJ1-1; D unclear. Trimming took 1 base from V and 5 from J, leaving 8 bases between them. Germline V lookup: CDR1 SQVTM, CDR2 ANQGSEA. This CDR3 contains 12 residues. The CDR3, as DNA: TGCAGCGTTGAAGGAGAAACTACTGAAGCTTTCTTT. Translation: CSVEGETTEAFF.

The CDR3 region has the DNA TGTGCCAGCAGTTACAACAGGGGTCGGTATGGCTACACCTTC. Translation gives CASSYNRGRYGYTF. The J gene is TRBJ1-2, the V gene TRBV6-5; 7 nucleotides line up with TRBD1. The germline gives CDR1 MNHEY, CDR2 SVGAGI. The CDR3 has 14 amino acids. With 2 bases clipped from V and 5 bases from J, the junction kept 5 bases outside the gene matches.

This clone came up once. The chain carries TRBV30 and TRBJ2-5; TRBD2 matches 8 bases. The germline V gene has CDR1 GTSNPN and CDR2 SVGIG (reference sequence). The CDR3 has 15 residues. Unmatched junction bases numbered 10, after V lost 2 bases and J lost 5 bases. The CDR3 is CAWSPPGGAGETQYF. DNA for the CDR3: TGTGCCTGGAGTCCCCCCGGGGGGGCGGGGGAGACCCAGTACTTC.

This clone was recorded once. The rearrangement links TRBV11-2 to TRBJ1-2; TRBD1 aligns across 8 bases. Germline CDR1 is SGHAT and CDR2 is FQNNGV. The length of the CDR3 is 15 residues. Trimming removed 3 bases from V and 1 base from J; junction bases left unmatched: 4. The CDR3 here is CASSLGDRFNYGYTF. The DNA for the CDR3 is TGTGCCAGCAGCTTGGGGGACAGGTTTAACTATGGCTACACCTTC.

The chain has TRBV30 and TRBJ1-2; maybe TRBD1 (6 bases). Trimming shortened V by 0 bases and J by 3 bases, and 14 bases separated the two germline ends. This CDR3 is 15 amino acids long. The germline V gene has CDR1 GTSNPN and CDR2 SVGIG (reference sequence). The CDR3 coding sequence is TGTGCCTGGAGTGTCGGGCAGGGGTTCGACTATGGCTACACCTTC. Amino acids: CAWSVGQGFDYGYTF.

This clone has a single count. The gene calls are TRBV28 and TRBJ1-2; possibly TRBD1 for D (5 bases). The ends were cut back, 5 bases at V and 7 bases at J, with 20 bases in the middle. CDR1 is MDHEN, CDR2 SYDVKM, per germline. This CDR3 is 15 amino acids long. The CDR3 region has the DNA TGTGCCAGCAGTCCTTCCAGCGGATTCGGGGGTGGCTACACCTTC. Residues: CASSPSSGFGGGYTF.

The chain joins TRBV5-1 to TRBJ1-4, with D perhaps TRBD1 (6 bases). V was pared by 3 bases and J by 3 bases, with 12 bases between. This CDR3 contains 15 residues. The V gene's germline CDR1 is SGHRS and CDR2 YFSETQ. The CDR3 region is CASSSGHLANEKLFF. The CDR3 bases are TGCGCCAGCAGCTCGGGACACCTCGCTAATGAAAAACTGTTTTTT. The variable domain in full, completed from reference TRBV5-1 and TRBJ1-4, reads KAGVTQTPRYLIKTRGQQVTLSCSPISGHRSVSWYQQTPGQGLQFLFEYFSETQRNKGNFPGRFSGRQFSNSRSEMNVSTLELGDSALYLCASSSGHLANEKLFFGSGTQLSVL.

The rearrangement joins TRBV12-5 to TRBJ2-3; 8 bases match TRBD1. CDR1 LGHNT and CDR2 FRNRAP come from the germline V gene. J was trimmed by 4 bases and V by 1 base; bases with no gene match: 10. The CDR3 consists of 17 residues. Here the CDR3 DNA reads TGTGCTAGTGGTTTGGCCCTAACAGGGGGATTCGCAGATACGCAGTATTTT. Protein sequence: CASGLALTGGFADTQYF.

This chain connects TRBV5-1 to TRBJ1-5, with D perhaps matching TRBD1 (6 bases). The germline V gene encodes CDR1 SGHRS and CDR2 YFSETQ. Trimming took off 0 bases at V and 0 bases at J, with 10 bases between the two ends. This CDR3 is built from 16 residues. CDR3 loop: CASSLGQGYSNQPQHF. The CDR3 nucleotides are TGCGCCAGCAGCTTGGGCCAGGGGTATAGCAATCAGCCCCAGCATTTT. The full variable domain, its missing parts supplied by reference TRBV5-1 and TRBJ1-5, is KAGVTQTPRYLIKTRGQQVTLSCSPISGHRSVSWYQQTPGQGLQFLFEYFSETQRNKGNFPGRFSGRQFSNSRSEMNVSTLELGDSALYLCASSLGQGYSNQPQHFGDGTRLSIL.

This chain links TRBV27 with TRBJ1-4; D gene uncertain. V lost 5 bases to trimming and J lost 0 bases, with 10 bases between them. This CDR3 has 15 residues. The germline gives CDR1 MNHEY, CDR2 SMNVEV (reference sequence). CDR3 region: CASSPSYATNEKLFF. The CDR3 nucleotides are TGTGCCAGCAGTCCTTCCTACGCAACTAATGAAAAACTGTTTTTT.

J is TRBJ2-7 and V is TRBV9; D is uncertain. The CDR3 loop spans 13 amino acids. The V end was cut by 0 bases, the J end by 1 base, with 5 bases between. Germline-derived CDR1 and CDR2 are SGDLS and YYNGEE. CDR3 sequence reads: CASSVATSYEQYF. DNA for the CDR3: TGTGCCAGCAGCGTAGCCACTTCCTACGAGCAGTACTTC.

This clone was recorded a few times. This CDR3 reads CASSVLAGETQYF. The CDR3 coding sequence is TGTGCCAGCAGCGTACTAGCGGGGGAGACCCAGTACTTC. The chain recombines TRBV5-5 with TRBJ2-5, with 10 bases lining up with TRBD2. The CDR3 has 13 amino acids. CDR1 and CDR2 from the germline V gene are SGHKS and YYEKEE (reference sequence). V lost 4 bases and J lost 5; bases outside the gene matches: 2.

The chain combines TRBV4-3 with TRBJ1-2; 8 bases are a match to TRBD1. The germline V gene has CDR1 LGHNA and CDR2 YSLEER. The CDR3 is 16 residues long. The trim removed 0 bases at V and 8 bases at J, leaving 11 bases unmatched. CDR3 coding DNA: TGCGCCAGCAGCCAAGACGGCAGGGGGCCTTTACGAGGCTACACCTTC. It translates to CASSQDGRGPLRGYTF.

This chain uses TRBV11-2 with TRBJ2-5, with TRBD2 matching over 7 bases. The CDR3 runs 18 residues. The junction had 16 bases not matched to a gene; V was cut back by 5 bases and J by 1 base. CDR1 SGHAT and CDR2 FQNNGV come from the germline V gene. CDR3 sequence reads: CASSESRGGGGGQETQYF. The CDR3 DNA sequence: TGTGCCAGCAGCGAATCCCGCGGGGGAGGCGGGGGCCAAGAGACCCAGTACTTC.

The rearrangement joins TRBV27 to TRBJ2-3, with a possible D match to TRBD1 (6 bases). Germline V gene lookup returns CDR1 MNHEY and CDR2 SMNVEV (reference sequence). Trimming cost V 2 bases and J 0 bases, with 12 bases left between them. The CDR3 consists of 16 residues. CDR3 sequence (DNA): TGTGCCAGCAGTTTACGGCTCAGGGGTAGCACAGATACGCAGTATTTT. Protein sequence: CASSLRLRGSTDTQYF.